This record looks at one TCR beta chain sequence and its context. Germline trimming cut 5 bases from V and 7 bases from J; bases unmatched to any gene: 5. The CDR3 covers 13 residues. The data derive from a study of blood T cell repertoires in COVID-19. On the study more broadly: Specimens from acute and convalescent COVID-19 originated in the United States, Italy and Spain. In each case, the material was cDNA or gDNA derived from T cells, B-cell-depleted T cells, or PBMCs.

The method was immunoSEQ multiplex PCR; TCRdb's version includes in-frame clones alone and lacks a portion of them. The sample shows 25,000 to 30,000 clones, around 86% of them seen only once. Material for sequencing was peripheral blood. The V call is TRBV12-3 or TRBV12-4, the J call TRBJ1-2; 9 positions match TRBD1. The receptor's source is a human donor in a cohort sampled during active COVID-19. DNA of the CDR3: TGTGCCAGCAGTCAACAGGGGGCTGTTGGCTACACCTTC. This translates into CASSQQGAVGYTF.